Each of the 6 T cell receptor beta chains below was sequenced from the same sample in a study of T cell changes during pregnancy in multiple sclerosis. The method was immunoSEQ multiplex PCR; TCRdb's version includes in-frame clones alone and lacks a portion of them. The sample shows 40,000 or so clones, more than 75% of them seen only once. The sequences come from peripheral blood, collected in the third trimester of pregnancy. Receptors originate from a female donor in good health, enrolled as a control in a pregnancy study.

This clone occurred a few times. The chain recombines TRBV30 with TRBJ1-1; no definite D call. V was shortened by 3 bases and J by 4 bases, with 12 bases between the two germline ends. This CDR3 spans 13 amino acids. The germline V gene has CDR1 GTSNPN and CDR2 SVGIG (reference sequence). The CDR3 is CAWRVGQTTEAFF. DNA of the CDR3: TGTGCCTGGAGGGTTGGGCAGACCACTGAAGCTTTCTTT.

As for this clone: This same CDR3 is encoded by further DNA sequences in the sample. CDR3 protein: CASSVEGVNTEAFF. CDR3 DNA sequence: TGTGCCAGCAGCGTAGAAGGAGTGAACACTGAAGCTTTCTTT. The rearrangement links TRBV9 to TRBJ1-1; no clear D. This CDR3 has 14 residues. The germline V gene has CDR1 SGDLS and CDR2 YYNGEE. V was shortened by 0 bases and J by 0 bases, with 6 bases between the two germline ends.

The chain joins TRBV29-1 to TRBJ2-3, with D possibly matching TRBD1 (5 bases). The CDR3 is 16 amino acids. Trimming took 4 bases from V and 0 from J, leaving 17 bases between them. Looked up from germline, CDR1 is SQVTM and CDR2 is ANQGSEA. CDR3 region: CSVVSGQSRSTDTQYF. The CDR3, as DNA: TGCAGCGTTGTGTCAGGGCAAAGCCGGAGCACAGATACGCAGTATTTT.

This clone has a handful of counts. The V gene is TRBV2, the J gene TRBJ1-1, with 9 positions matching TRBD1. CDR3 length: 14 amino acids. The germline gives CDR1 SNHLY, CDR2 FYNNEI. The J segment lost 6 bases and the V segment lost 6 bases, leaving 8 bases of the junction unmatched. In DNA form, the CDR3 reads TGTGCCAGCAGGATACAGGGGGCGAGGGCTGAAGCTTTCTTT. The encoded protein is CASRIQGARAEAFF.

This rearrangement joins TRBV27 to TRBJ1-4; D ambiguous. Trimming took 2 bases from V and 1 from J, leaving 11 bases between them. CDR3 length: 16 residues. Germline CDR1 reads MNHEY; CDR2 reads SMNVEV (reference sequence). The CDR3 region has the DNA TGTGCCAGCAGTTTAACGGGAAGGAGAACTAATGAAAAACTGTTTTTT. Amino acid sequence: CASSLTGRRTNEKLFF. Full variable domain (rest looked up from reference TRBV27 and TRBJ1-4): EAQVTQNPRYLITVTGKKLTVTCSQNMNHEYMSWYRQDPGLGLRQIYYSMNVEVTDKGDVPEGYKVSRKEKRNFPLILESPSPNQTSLYFCASSLTGRRTNEKLFFGSGTQLSVL.

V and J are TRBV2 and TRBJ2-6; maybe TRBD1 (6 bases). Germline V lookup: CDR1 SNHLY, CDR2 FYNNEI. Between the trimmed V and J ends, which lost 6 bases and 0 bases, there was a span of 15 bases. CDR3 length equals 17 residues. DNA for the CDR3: TGTGCCAGCAGCCGCGCAGGGGTCTTCTCTGGGGCCAACGTCCTGACTTTC. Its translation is CASSRAGVFSGANVLTF.